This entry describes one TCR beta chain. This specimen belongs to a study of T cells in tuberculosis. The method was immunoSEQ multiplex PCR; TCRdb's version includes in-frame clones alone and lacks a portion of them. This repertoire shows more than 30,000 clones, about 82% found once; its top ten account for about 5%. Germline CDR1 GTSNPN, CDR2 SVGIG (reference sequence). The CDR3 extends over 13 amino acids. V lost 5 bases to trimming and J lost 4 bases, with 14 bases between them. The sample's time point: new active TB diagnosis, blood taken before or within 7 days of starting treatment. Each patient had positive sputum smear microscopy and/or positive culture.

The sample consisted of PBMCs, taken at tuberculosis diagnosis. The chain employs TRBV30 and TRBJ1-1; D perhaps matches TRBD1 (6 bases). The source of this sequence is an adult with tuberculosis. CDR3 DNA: TGTGCCTGGGCAACAGGGATGAGCACTGAAGCTTTCTTT. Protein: CAWATGMSTEAFF. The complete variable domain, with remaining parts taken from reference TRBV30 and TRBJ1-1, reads SQTIHQWPATLVQPVGSPLSLECTVEGTSNPNLYWYRQAAGRGLQLLFYSVGIGQISSEVPQNLSASRPQDRQFILSSKKLLLSDSGFYLCAWATGMSTEAFFGQGTRLTVV.